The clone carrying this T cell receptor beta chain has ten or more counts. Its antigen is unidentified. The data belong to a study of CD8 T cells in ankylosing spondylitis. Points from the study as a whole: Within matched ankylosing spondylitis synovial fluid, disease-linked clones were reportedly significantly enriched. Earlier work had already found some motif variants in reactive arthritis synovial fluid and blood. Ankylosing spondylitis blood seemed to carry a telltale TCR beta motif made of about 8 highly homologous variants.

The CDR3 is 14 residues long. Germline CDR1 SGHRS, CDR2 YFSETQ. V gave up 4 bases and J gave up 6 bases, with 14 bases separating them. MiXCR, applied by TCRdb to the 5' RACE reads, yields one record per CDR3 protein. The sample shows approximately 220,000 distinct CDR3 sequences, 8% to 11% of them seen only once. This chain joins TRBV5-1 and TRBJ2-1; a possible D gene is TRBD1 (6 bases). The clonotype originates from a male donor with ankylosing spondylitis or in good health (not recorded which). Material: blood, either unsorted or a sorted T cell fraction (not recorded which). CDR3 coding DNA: TGCGCCAGCAGCCCCGGGACATCAGGCAATGAGCAGTTCTTC. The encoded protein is CASSPGTSGNEQFF.